These T cell receptor beta chains were read from a single sample in a study of blood T cell repertoires in COVID-19. Method: immunoSEQ multiplex PCR; TCRdb's copy keeps in-frame clones and lacks some. The sample lists roughly 500,000 clones, 75% to 90% seen once, with approximately 0.9% in the top ten. Material for sequencing was peripheral blood. The receptor set was obtained from a man aged 18 to 29 with COVID-19, enrolled during active disease. CDR3s include the opening cysteine and the closing phenylalanine or tryptophan. D genes are given only for firm matches. Size is stated for part of the rows, as once, few or many counts, or as a class when the clone is expanded.

J gene: TRBJ2-3
clone size: .
CDR3 length: 16
V gene: TRBV9
D gene: .
CDR3 DNA: TGTGCCAGCAGCGCGCAACCCTTTTCTAGTGCGGATACGCAGTATTTT
CDR3 protein: CASSAQPFSSADTQYF

J gene: TRBJ2-7
clone size: .
CDR3 length: 15
V gene: TRBV4-1
D gene: TRBD2
CDR3 DNA: TGCGCCAGCAGCCAAGTGGGCGGGAGGCTAGGCGAGCAGTACTTC
CDR3 protein: CASSQVGGRLGEQYF

J gene: TRBJ2-3
clone size: .
CDR3 length: 14
V gene: TRBV5-1
D gene: TRBD1
CDR3 DNA: TGCGCCAGCAGCTTCGGGACAGCCGCAGATACGCAGTATTTT
CDR3 protein: CASSFGTAADTQYF

J gene: TRBJ2-7
clone size: .
CDR3 length: 15
V gene: TRBV7-6
D gene: TRBD1
CDR3 DNA: TGTGCCAGCAGCTTAGGGACAGGGGCCTTCTACGAGCAGTACTTC
CDR3 protein: CASSLGTGAFYEQYF

J gene: TRBJ1-5
clone size: .
CDR3 length: 19
V gene: TRBV7-8
D gene: TRBD1
CDR3 DNA: TGTGCCAGCAGCTTCTACAGGGGGCCATCCCGAAATAGCAATCAGCCCCAGCATTTT
CDR3 protein: CASSFYRGPSRNSNQPQHF

J gene: TRBJ2-7
clone size: once
CDR3 length: 16
V gene: TRBV24-1
D gene: TRBD1
CDR3 DNA: TGTGCCACCAGTGATTTGCGCGGACAGGGGGTGGGCGAGCAGTACTTC
CDR3 protein: CATSDLRGQGVGEQYF

J gene: TRBJ2-7
clone size: once
CDR3 length: 15
V gene: TRBV27
D gene: TRBD1
CDR3 DNA: TGTGCCAGCAGTTTCGGGGACAGGTCAGTCTACGAGCAGTACTTC
CDR3 protein: CASSFGDRSVYEQYF

J gene: TRBJ1-5
clone size: .
CDR3 length: 16
V gene: TRBV6-1
D gene: TRBD1
CDR3 DNA: TGTGCCAGCAGTGAAAAGCCGGGACAGGGAAGTCAGCCCCAGCATTTT
CDR3 protein: CASSEKPGQGSQPQHF

J gene: TRBJ1-2
clone size: .
CDR3 length: 14
V gene: TRBV7-9
D gene: .
CDR3 DNA: TGTGCCAGCAGCTTGGGGGCAGGGGTGCATGGCTACACCTTC
CDR3 protein: CASSLGAGVHGYTF

J gene: TRBJ2-3
clone size: .
CDR3 length: 15
V gene: TRBV19
D gene: TRBD1
CDR3 DNA: TGTGCCAGTAGTAGTAGACAGGGAAGCACAGATACGCAGTATTTT
CDR3 protein: CASSSRQGSTDTQYF

J gene: TRBJ2-7
clone size: .
CDR3 length: 15
V gene: TRBV7-9
D gene: TRBD2
CDR3 DNA: TGTGCCAGCAGCCAGATCGGGGGGATTGCCTACGAGCAGTACTTC
CDR3 protein: CASSQIGGIAYEQYF

J gene: TRBJ2-7
clone size: .
CDR3 length: 12
V gene: TRBV12-3/TRBV12-4
D gene: .
CDR3 DNA: TGTGCCAGCAGTACCGGCTCCTACGAGCAGTACTTC
CDR3 protein: CASSTGSYEQYF

J gene: TRBJ1-3
clone size: .
CDR3 length: 15
V gene: TRBV19
D gene: .
CDR3 DNA: TGTGCCAGTAGTATTCAGGAGGTTTCTGGAAACACCATATATTTT
CDR3 protein: CASSIQEVSGNTIYF

J gene: TRBJ2-5
clone size: .
CDR3 length: 13
V gene: TRBV6-5
D gene: TRBD2
CDR3 DNA: TGTGCCAGCAGTTACCGGGGGGGAGAGACCCAGTACTTC
CDR3 protein: CASSYRGGETQYF

J gene: TRBJ2-1
clone size: .
CDR3 length: 12
V gene: TRBV11-2
D gene: TRBD2
CDR3 DNA: TGTGCCACCCTAGCGGGAAGAGGTGAGCAGTTCTTC
CDR3 protein: CATLAGRGEQFF

J gene: TRBJ2-7
clone size: .
CDR3 length: 12
V gene: TRBV5-1
D gene: .
CDR3 DNA: TGCGCCAGCAGCCCTCAGTCCTACGAGCAGTACTTC
CDR3 protein: CASSPQSYEQYF

J gene: TRBJ2-7
clone size: .
CDR3 length: 16
V gene: TRBV24-1
D gene: TRBD2
CDR3 DNA: TGTGCCACCAGTTCCTCGACTAGCGGGAGGGCCGGCGAGCAGTACTTC
CDR3 protein: CATSSSTSGRAGEQYF

J gene: TRBJ2-7
clone size: .
CDR3 length: 15
V gene: TRBV11-2
D gene: TRBD2
CDR3 DNA: TGTGCCAGCAGCTGGACTAGCGGCTTCACCTACGAGCAGTACTTC
CDR3 protein: CASSWTSGFTYEQYF

J gene: TRBJ1-5
clone size: few
CDR3 length: 15
V gene: TRBV19
D gene: .
CDR3 DNA: TGTGCCAGTAGCCTCGACAGCAACAGCAATCAGCCCCAGCATTTT
CDR3 protein: CASSLDSNSNQPQHF

J gene: TRBJ2-1
clone size: .
CDR3 length: 16
V gene: TRBV24-1
D gene: TRBD1
CDR3 DNA: TGTGCCACCAGTGCCAGCGGACAGGACAACTACAATGAGCAGTTCTTC
CDR3 protein: CATSASGQDNYNEQFF

J gene: TRBJ1-2
clone size: .
CDR3 length: 14
V gene: TRBV7-9
D gene: .
CDR3 DNA: TGTGCCAGCAGCTTAGGGCAGGGCTCCTATGGCTACACCTTC
CDR3 protein: CASSLGQGSYGYTF

J gene: TRBJ2-5
clone size: .
CDR3 length: 10
V gene: TRBV6-5
D gene: .
CDR3 DNA: TGTGCCAGCATTAAAGAGACCCAGTACTTC
CDR3 protein: CASIKETQYF

J gene: TRBJ2-5
clone size: .
CDR3 length: 14
V gene: TRBV20-1
D gene: .
CDR3 DNA: TGCAGTGCTAGTCGGGGGTCTTATGGAGAGACCCAGTACTTC
CDR3 protein: CSASRGSYGETQYF

J gene: TRBJ1-6
clone size: .
CDR3 length: 15
V gene: TRBV20-1
D gene: TRBD1
CDR3 DNA: TGCAGTGCTAGTTGGGACAGTACAGGGAGGTCACCCCTCCACTTT
CDR3 protein: CSASWDSTGRSPLHF

J gene: TRBJ1-2
clone size: .
CDR3 length: 16
V gene: TRBV5-1
D gene: TRBD1
CDR3 DNA: TGCGCCAGCAGCTTGGATGGGACAGGGGTAAGCGGCGGCTACACCTTC
CDR3 protein: CASSLDGTGVSGGYTF

J gene: TRBJ1-1
clone size: .
CDR3 length: 12
V gene: TRBV12-3/TRBV12-4
D gene: .
CDR3 DNA: TGTGCCAGCCAGGACTTGCCCCATGAAGCTTTCTTT
CDR3 protein: CASQDLPHEAFF

J gene: TRBJ1-1
clone size: .
CDR3 length: 15
V gene: TRBV19
D gene: .
CDR3 DNA: TGTGCCAGTATTGAGAGTAACAGGGTGAACACTGAAGCTTTCTTT
CDR3 protein: CASIESNRVNTEAFF

J gene: TRBJ1-1
clone size: .
CDR3 length: 14
V gene: TRBV19
D gene: TRBD1
CDR3 DNA: TGTGCCAGTAGACGAGGGACAGGGGTCACTGAAGCTTTCTTT
CDR3 protein: CASRRGTGVTEAFF

J gene: TRBJ1-1
clone size: .
CDR3 length: 13
V gene: TRBV12-3/TRBV12-4
D gene: TRBD1
CDR3 DNA: TGTGCCAGCACCCTATTACAGGGGGCTGAAGCTTTCTTT
CDR3 protein: CASTLLQGAEAFF

J gene: TRBJ1-1
clone size: .
CDR3 length: 14
V gene: TRBV18
D gene: .
CDR3 DNA: TGTGCCAGCTCACCAATAACTCGGAACACTGAAGCTTTCTTT
CDR3 protein: CASSPITRNTEAFF

J gene: TRBJ1-1
clone size: few
CDR3 length: 12
V gene: TRBV5-6
D gene: TRBD1
CDR3 DNA: TGTGCCAGCAGGGGACAGGGGAAGAAGTCTTTCTTT
CDR3 protein: CASRGQGKKSFF